This TCR beta chain was identified in a study of CD8 T cells in Susac syndrome. RNA in amounts of about 0.45 to 1 ug was reverse transcribed with random hexamers. TCRdb fed the immunoSEQ multiplex PCR reads into MiXCR, producing one record per CDR3 protein. In the table there are 200,000 or so distinct CDR3 sequences, 90% to 95% of which are singletons. The ends were cut back, 6 bases at V and 0 bases at J, with 13 bases in the middle. This CDR3 region has 14 residues. Germline CDR1 and CDR2: DFQATT and SNEGSKA (reference sequence). The origin of this receptor is a human donor with multiple sclerosis. This chain links TRBV20-1 with TRBJ2-3; tentatively, D is TRBD2 (6 bases). Sample: CD4+ T cells from PBMCs. The CDR3 spells CSAQRLASTDTQYF. In DNA form, the CDR3 reads TGCAGTGCCCAGCGGCTAGCGAGCACAGATACGCAGTATTTT.